This T cell receptor (beta chain) was found in a study of Tregs in tolerant kidney transplant recipients. The CDR3 sequence is 15 residues long. V lost 0 bases to trimming and J lost 7 bases; unmatched junction nucleotides: 3. CDR1 LNHNV and CDR2 YYDKDF come from the germline V gene (reference sequence). Study observations and caveats: The most relevant donor-specific Treg TCRbeta repertoire apparently came from expansion with activated donor B cells. Few patients were studied, so findings need validation in larger groups. Biological reproducibility was not directly addressed, but technical replication error appeared minimal.

Sequenced by immunoSEQ multiplex PCR; TCRdb stores in-frame clones only, minus some. The data show 200,000 to 300,000 clones, roughly 84% seen once. Points on this clone: Antigen: not known.

What was sequenced was CD4+ T cells from blood. The receptor comes from a human donor in good health. This sequence joins TRBV15 and TRBJ2-1, with 10 positions matching TRBD2. CDR3 loop: CATSREGTSVNEQFF. Written as DNA, the CDR3 is TGTGCCACCAGCAGAGAGGGGACTAGCGTGAATGAGCAGTTCTTC.